Below, 26 T cell receptor beta chains from the same sample are listed, as sequenced in a study of identical twins. A single record per CDR3 protein comes from TCRdb applying MiXCR to the 5' RACE reads. The sample carries 1,800,000 or so distinct CDR3 sequences, about 30% recorded once. Sequenced sample: cord blood. The receptors shown here come from a newborn girl in good health.

This clonotype was seen a few times. V usage is TRBV20-1 and J usage is TRBJ2-7; D is perhaps TRBD1 (6 bases). CDR3 size: 14 residues. Deletions cut 6 bases from V and 5 bases from J, with 20 bases between. Germline-derived CDR1 and CDR2 are DFQATT and SNEGSKA (reference sequence). CDR3 in amino acids: CSAAPGQPMNEQYF. CDR3 sequence (DNA): TGCAGTGCGGCACCGGGACAACCGATGAACGAGCAGTACTTC.

Only a few counts were recorded for this clonotype. The gene calls are TRBV9 and TRBJ1-2, with D perhaps matching TRBD1 (6 bases). Germline CDR1 is SGDLS and CDR2 is YYNGEE. The CDR3 has 16 amino acids. Trimming took 2 bases from V and 8 from J, leaving 22 bases between them. CDR3 DNA: TGTGCCAGCAGCGTGTCCCGAGGGGGGCGCGGTGAGGGCTACACCTTC. This sequence encodes CASSVSRGGRGEGYTF.

The chain carries TRBV3-1 and TRBJ2-1, with D perhaps being TRBD1 or TRBD2 (5 bases each). V was pared by 0 bases and J by 10 bases, with 22 bases between. The V gene's germline CDR1 is LGHDT and CDR2 YNNKEL (reference sequence). The length of the CDR3 is 17 residues. The CDR3 region has the DNA TGTGCCAGCAGCCAAGATTACCGAGTGGGGGAAGGGTTGGAGCAGTTCTTC. Translation: CASSQDYRVGEGLEQFF.

The DNA for the CDR3 is TGTGCCAGCAAGCCGGGTTACCGGGGTGAGCAGTACTTC. Amino acid sequence: CASKPGYRGEQYF. The chain recombines TRBV6-5 with TRBJ2-7, with a possible D match to TRBD2 (5 bases). The CDR3 contains 13 residues. The germline gives CDR1 MNHEY, CDR2 SVGAGI. V was pared by 7 bases and J by 7 bases, with 17 bases between.

In its sample, this clonotype was seen many times. This CDR3 reads CSVHETSDEFF. The CDR3 coding sequence is TGCAGCGTCCACGAGACTTCTGATGAGTTCTTC. V gene TRBV29-1 combines with J gene TRBJ2-1; no firm D call. Germline CDR1 is SQVTM and CDR2 is ANQGSEA. The V and J ends lost 6 bases and 14 bases respectively, with 17 bases between them. The CDR3 runs to 11 residues.

The V call is TRBV4-1, the J call TRBJ2-5; D tentatively fits TRBD1 or TRBD2 (6 bases each). This CDR3 has 19 residues. Germline V gives CDR1 MGHRA, CDR2 YSYEKL. Trimming stripped 4 bases from V and 1 base from J, with 25 bases between. This CDR3 reads CASSRKRTGFSGAQETQYF. The CDR3 DNA reads as TGCGCCAGCAGCCGGAAACGAACGGGTTTTTCGGGGGCCCAAGAGACCCAGTACTTC.

Only a few counts were recorded for this clonotype. This chain uses TRBV3-1 with TRBJ2-3; D is ambiguous. Germline V gene lookup returns CDR1 LGHDT and CDR2 YNNKEL (reference sequence). The length of the CDR3 is 17 residues. V was clipped by 0 bases and J by 2 bases, with 15 bases between them. This CDR3 reads CASSQDLVLRFTDTQYF. The CDR3 DNA is TGTGCCAGCAGCCAAGATCTGGTCCTTCGTTTCACAGATACGCAGTATTTT.

The chain couples TRBV27 to TRBJ2-4, with 7 bases matching TRBD2. Germline lookup yields CDR1 MNHEY and CDR2 SMNVEV (reference sequence). This CDR3 is built from 16 residues. V was pared by 5 bases and J by 1 base, with 8 bases of the junction left unmatched. CDR3 nucleotide sequence: TGTGCCAGCAGTAATTGCGGGAGAGGGGCCAAAAACATTCAGTACTTC. Translated: CASSNCGRGAKNIQYF.

The chain is built from TRBV9 and TRBJ2-5; weak D call: TRBD2 (5 bases). The CDR3 totals 15 residues. Trimming pared 0 bases from V and 5 bases from J, leaving 14 bases between. Germline CDR1 reads SGDLS; CDR2 reads YYNGEE. This CDR3 is CASSVDRGIRETQYF. CDR3 DNA: TGTGCCAGCAGCGTAGATCGGGGAATCCGGGAGACCCAGTACTTC.

This rearrangement joins TRBV29-1 to TRBJ1-1; D gene ambiguous. The V end lost 2 bases, the J end lost 5 bases, and 9 bases lay between the germline ends. The CDR3 spans 12 residues. Germline CDR1 and CDR2: SQVTM and ANQGSEA. The CDR3 here is CSVEKGWTEAFF. The CDR3 DNA sequence: TGCAGCGTTGAAAAGGGCTGGACTGAAGCTTTCTTT.

This clonotype was observed at least ten times. One junction end disagrees with the germline gene, perhaps due to a read error. The rearrangement links TRBV7-2 to TRBJ1-1; D perhaps matches TRBD1 (6 bases). From germline, CDR1 is SGHTA and CDR2 FQGNSA. The length of the CDR3 is 14 residues. The CDR3 coding sequence is TGCGCCAGCAGCTTGGATGGAGGGGGCACTGAAGCTTTCTTT. Protein: CASSLDGGGTEAFF. Full variable domain (rest looked up from reference TRBV7-2 and TRBJ1-1): GAGVSQSPSNKVTEKGKDVELRCDPISGHTALYWYRQSLGQGLEFLIYFQGNSAPDKSGLPSDRFSAERTGGSVSTLTIQRTQQEDSAVYLCASSLDGGGTEAFFGQGTRLTVV.

This clonotype was seen many times. This chain uses TRBV19 with TRBJ2-3, with 7 nucleotides matching TRBD1. After removal of 9 bases from V and 6 bases from J, the junction contained 6 bases not matched to a gene. The germline V gene encodes CDR1 LNHDA and CDR2 SQIVND (reference sequence). The CDR3 totals 12 residues. The CDR3 nucleotides read TGTGCCAGCAGCATCAGGGGGGATACGCAGTATTTT. Its translation is CASSIRGDTQYF.

The rearrangement joins TRBV28 to TRBJ2-1; D not certain. The DNA end is a closer match to TRBJ2-7, so the J assignment may be wrong. This CDR3 region has 17 residues. Looked up from germline, CDR1 is MDHEN and CDR2 is SYDVKM. CDR3: CASSLSGGHSLYNEQYF. The CDR3 nucleotides read TGTGCCAGCAGTTTATCAGGTGGGCACTCACTCTACAATGAGCAGTACTTC.

The rearrangement links TRBV2 to TRBJ2-1, with 9 bases that match TRBD2. The J call is doubtful: the DNA matches TRBJ2-7 better. This CDR3 is built from 16 residues. The germline V gene encodes CDR1 SNHLY and CDR2 FYNNEI. The CDR3 region has the DNA TGTGCCAGCAGTCTCGAAGGGGGACTAGCTCCGTGGGAGCAGTACTTC. This codes for CASSLEGGLAPWEQYF.

The chain combines TRBV20-1 with TRBJ2-3; 10 bases fit TRBD2. Germline loops: CDR1 DFQATT, CDR2 SNEGSKA (reference sequence). After removal of 3 bases from V and 5 bases from J, the junction contained 8 bases not matched to a gene. The CDR3 is 15 amino acids. The CDR3 loop reads CSASTSGRDRDTQYF. CDR3 DNA: TGCAGTGCTAGCACCAGCGGGAGGGATAGAGATACGCAGTATTTT.

This clonotype was detected only a few times. This rearrangement joins TRBV28 to TRBJ2-1; 8 positions match TRBD2. Germline trimming cut 1 base from V and 4 bases from J; bases unmatched to any gene: 6. The CDR3 is made up of 16 amino acids. Germline V gene sequence: CDR1 MDHEN, CDR2 SYDVKM. For the CDR3, the DNA is TGTGCCAGCAGTTTATCGGGGGCGGGAGGTTACAATGAGCAGTTCTTC. Translated, it gives CASSLSGAGGYNEQFF.

Concerning this clonotype: The junction shows a germline mismatch at one end, possibly a read error. This rearrangement joins TRBV5-1 to TRBJ2-7; perhaps TRBD1 as D (5 bases). In germline, CDR1 is SGHRS, CDR2 YFSETQ. This CDR3 contains 16 residues. Written as DNA, the CDR3 is TGCACCAGCAGCTTGAATTTTCGCGACAGCTCCTACGAGCAGTACTTC. It translates to CTSSLNFRDSSYEQYF.

Many counts were recorded for this clonotype. The chain combines TRBV7-2 with TRBJ2-7; TRBD2 matches at 12 bases. The CDR3 has 14 amino acids. Germline trimming cut 3 bases from V and 5 bases from J; bases unmatched to any gene: 2. Germline CDR1 and CDR2: SGHTA and FQGNSA. The CDR3 here is CASSLTSGRNEQYF. In DNA, the CDR3 is TGTGCCAGCAGCTTGACTAGCGGGAGAAACGAGCAGTACTTC.

This clonotype was seen a handful of times. The rearrangement joins TRBV9 to TRBJ2-3; TRBD2 aligns across 9 bases. CDR1 SGDLS and CDR2 YYNGEE come from the germline V gene. CDR3 length: 17 residues. J gave up 2 bases and V 0 bases, and 7 bases lay outside the gene matches. The CDR3 loop is CASSVDATSGLTDTQYF. CDR3 in DNA: TGTGCCAGCAGCGTAGATGCGACTAGCGGCCTCACAGATACGCAGTATTTT.

The chain links TRBV3-1 to TRBJ1-2, with D possibly matching TRBD1 (5 bases). The CDR3 totals 16 residues. The germline V gene encodes CDR1 LGHDT and CDR2 YNNKEL (reference sequence). Trimming cost V 4 bases and J 5 bases, with 20 bases left between them. The CDR3 nucleotides are TGTGCCAGCAGCCTAAACTCGGGGGGTATTTTATATGGCTACACCTTC. Translating gives CASSLNSGGILYGYTF.

This clonotype was picked up one time. The chain carries TRBV3-1 and TRBJ2-3; 9 bases line up with TRBD2. V lost 1 base to trimming and J lost 4 bases; unmatched junction nucleotides: 9. Per germline, CDR1 LGHDT and CDR2 YNNKEL (reference sequence). This CDR3 has 17 residues. The CDR3: CASSQAIGAGGPDTQYF. CDR3 bases: TGTGCCAGCAGCCAAGCTATAGGCGCGGGGGGGCCAGATACGCAGTATTTT.

The V and J genes are TRBV30 and TRBJ2-6; D gene unclear. Trimming removed 2 bases from V and 1 base from J, with 6 bases in between. Germline values: CDR1 GTSNPN, CDR2 SVGIG (reference sequence). This CDR3 is built from 14 residues. The CDR3 nucleotides read TGTGCCTGGAGTACCGGATCTGGGGCCAACGTCCTGACTTTC. This codes for CAWSTGSGANVLTF.

This clonotype was observed many times. In DNA, the CDR3 is TGCAGCGCGCCAGTGAGAAAGGGCCAAGAGACCCAGTACTTC. This sequence encodes CSAPVRKGQETQYF. The genes are TRBV29-1 and TRBJ2-5; D is undetermined. The CDR3 is 14 amino acids. The germline V gene encodes CDR1 SQVTM and CDR2 ANQGSEA. V was shortened by 7 bases and J by 1 base, with 16 bases between the two germline ends. Based on the CDR3 plus reference TRBV29-1 and TRBJ2-5, the full variable domain is SAVISQKPSRDICQRGTSLTIQCQVDSQVTMMFWYRQQPGQSLTLIATANQGSEATYESGFVIDKFPISRPNLTFSTLTVSNMSPEDSSIYLCSAPVRKGQETQYFGPGTRLLVL.

The chain uses TRBV21-1 and TRBJ1-4; TRBD1 is taken as the D call from the table, unchecked against the DNA. TRBV21-1 is a known pseudogene. The CDR3 is made up of 15 amino acids. CDR3 sequence reads: CASSGQLCINEKLFF. The CDR3 region has the DNA TGTGCCAGCAGCGGACAGCTTTGTATTAATGAAAAACTGTTTTTT.

This chain connects TRBV12-3 or TRBV12-4 to TRBJ1-1, with D uncertain. V lost 6 bases and J lost 0, with 8 bases in between. The CDR3 runs 13 residues. The CDR3 sequence is CASSYLMNTEAFF. CDR3 nucleotide sequence: TGTGCCAGCAGCTACCTTATGAACACTGAAGCTTTCTTT.

V and J are TRBV10-1 and TRBJ2-5; D is undetermined. The germline V and J ends were trimmed by 2 bases and 5 bases, with 18 bases remaining between them. The CDR3 spans 16 residues. The V gene's germline CDR1 is WNHNN and CDR2 SYGVQD (reference sequence). CDR3 coding DNA: TGCGCCAGCAGTGAGCAGCATCGGGCAGATCAGGAGACCCAGTACTTC. It translates to CASSEQHRADQETQYF.